A single sample gave rise to the 9 T cell receptor beta chains below, sequenced in a study of Graves' ophthalmopathy and Graves' hyperthyroidism. Using RNA transcripts, the TCR beta CDR3 regions were amplified. Following a first-round RT-PCR that used HTBI primers, a second-round multiplex PCR was carried out. TCRdb reanalysed the multiplex PCR reads using MiXCR and keeps one entry per CDR3 protein. The top ten hold roughly 7.4% of the sample, which has hundreds of thousands of distinct CDR3 sequences, about 20% seen once. The sample taken for sequencing was peripheral blood. Receptor source: a woman in her late teens or twenties with stable Graves' hyperthyroidism. Some clones in this sample may be carry-over from other donors' samples.

The table lists this clonotype with a few counts. This rearrangement joins TRBV7-9 to TRBJ2-5; 9 bases are a match to TRBD2. CDR1 is SEHNR, CDR2 FQNEAQ, per germline (reference sequence). The CDR3 runs to 15 residues. Trimming at V came to 8 bases and at J to 1 base, leaving 8 bases not matched to a gene. CDR3 coding DNA: TGTGCCAGCGGGAGGGGGACTAGCCTCCAAGAGACCCAGTACTTC. Translating it yields CASGRGTSLQETQYF.

This clonotype was counted ten times or more. The chain employs TRBV6-1 and TRBJ2-7; 7 nucleotides match TRBD1. Germline trimming cut 7 bases from V and 3 bases from J; bases unmatched to any gene: 9. Germline V gene sequence: CDR1 MNHNS, CDR2 SASEGT. This CDR3 has 14 amino acids. The CDR3 here is CASMSGGYYYEQYF. Here the CDR3 DNA reads TGTGCCAGCATGTCAGGGGGTTACTACTACGAGCAGTACTTC.

This clonotype was counted between two and nine times. This rearrangement joins TRBV11-2 to TRBJ1-5; 10 bases fit TRBD1. The CDR3 contains 17 residues. Germline CDR1 SGHAT, CDR2 FQNNGV. The V segment lost 2 bases and the J segment 4 bases; nucleotides outside the gene matches: 8. This CDR3 is CASSLNVGTGVNQPQHF. The CDR3 DNA is TGTGCCAGCAGCTTAAACGTCGGGACAGGGGTGAATCAGCCCCAGCATTTT. The full variable domain, its missing parts supplied by reference TRBV11-2 and TRBJ1-5, is EAGVAQSPRYKIIEKRQSVAFWCNPISGHATLYWYQQILGQGPKLLIQFQNNGVVDDSQLPKDRFSAERLKGVDSTLKIQPAKLEDSAVYLCASSLNVGTGVNQPQHFGDGTRLSIL.

In its sample, this clonotype was seen many times. The V gene is TRBV20-1, the J gene TRBJ1-5; D is uncertain. Germline CDR1 DFQATT, CDR2 SNEGSKA (reference sequence). The CDR3 totals 13 residues. Trimming shortened V by 6 bases and J by 0 bases, and 9 bases separated the two germline ends. CDR3 sequence (DNA): TGCAGTGCCGAAGAATATAGCAATCAGCCCCAGCATTTT. Translated: CSAEEYSNQPQHF.

The chain couples TRBV2 to TRBJ2-6; D uncertain. Trimming removed 4 bases from V and 0 bases from J, with 7 bases in between. Germline lookup yields CDR1 SNHLY and CDR2 FYNNEI. The CDR3 has 15 residues. For the CDR3, the DNA is TGTGCCAGCAGTGTCGCCTTCTCTGGGGCCAACGTCCTGACTTTC. Protein: CASSVAFSGANVLTF.

Ten or more counts support this clonotype. This chain uses TRBV20-1 with TRBJ2-7; D ambiguous. The V end was cut by 2 bases, the J end by 2 bases, with 22 bases between. Germline CDR1 is DFQATT and CDR2 is SNEGSKA (reference sequence). CDR3 size: 17 residues. The CDR3 sequence: CSARHRMWLDTTYEQYF. DNA for the CDR3: TGCAGTGCTAGACATCGAATGTGGTTAGACACGACCTACGAGCAGTACTTC.

This clonotype has a count of ten or more. The rearrangement joins TRBV20-1 to TRBJ2-4; 12 bases are a match to TRBD2. The CDR3 totals 14 residues. The trim removed 5 bases at V and 2 bases at J, leaving 1 base unmatched. Germline lookup yields CDR1 DFQATT and CDR2 SNEGSKA (reference sequence). CDR3 residues: CSALAGGPKNIQYF. DNA for the CDR3: TGCAGTGCTCTAGCGGGGGGGCCCAAAAACATTCAGTACTTC.

This clonotype was counted once. The chain links TRBV6-1 to TRBJ1-5, with TRBD1 as a possible D gene (5 bases). This CDR3 spans 17 amino acids. CDR1 and CDR2 from the germline V gene are MNHNS and SASEGT. V lost 1 base and J 1 base, leaving 14 bases between the germline ends. The CDR3 sequence is CASSEEVGAASNQPQHF. For the CDR3, the DNA is TGTGCCAGCAGTGAAGAGGTAGGGGCGGCGAGCAATCAGCCCCAGCATTTT.

The CDR3 DNA reads TGTGCCAGCACCATTATACAGGGGCCTGACTATGGCTACACCTTC. Protein sequence: CASTIIQGPDYGYTF. This chain links TRBV6-1 with TRBJ1-2; 7 nucleotides agree with TRBD1. Germline V gene data show CDR1 as MNHNS and CDR2 as SASEGT. This CDR3 has 15 amino acids. V shed 7 bases and J 3 bases; nucleotides not matched to a gene: 11.